The 17 T cell receptor beta chains reported below all come from one sample, sequenced in a study of blood T cell repertoires in COVID-19. Clones were sequenced by immunoSEQ multiplex PCR, and TCRdb holds only the in-frame ones, with some missing. The repertoire holds 250,000 to 400,000 clones, with 87% as singletons. Sequencing was done on a sample of peripheral blood. Receptor source: a man aged 45-60 years with active or convalescent COVID-19.

The chain carries TRBV7-8 and TRBJ2-7; 7 nucleotides align to TRBD1. The CDR3 loop spans 16 amino acids. V gave up 4 bases and J gave up 4 bases; unmatched junction bases: 13. Germline values: CDR1 SGHVS, CDR2 FQNEAQ. CDR3 region: CASSSFDRASGYEQYF. In DNA form, the CDR3 reads TGTGCCAGCAGCTCCTTCGACAGGGCCAGTGGTTACGAGCAGTACTTC.

Remarks on this clone: This specimen includes other DNA sequences encoding the same CDR3. The V gene is TRBV7-9, the J gene TRBJ1-3; 7 nucleotides agree with TRBD1. Trimming removed 3 bases from V and 2 bases from J; junction bases left unmatched: 1. The germline V gene encodes CDR1 SEHNR and CDR2 FQNEAQ (reference sequence). The CDR3 runs to 14 residues. The CDR3 bases are TGTGCCAGCAGCTTGACAGGGACTGGAAACACCATATATTTT. This translates into CASSLTGTGNTIYF.

The J gene is TRBJ2-5, the V gene TRBV28; weak D call: TRBD2 (5 bases). The CDR3 contains 12 residues. Germline V gives CDR1 MDHEN, CDR2 SYDVKM. Trimming took 11 bases from V and 5 from J, leaving 15 bases between them. CDR3 in DNA: TGTGCCGCCAGCGGATGGTGGGAGACCCAGTACTTC. As protein: CAASGWWETQYF.

The chain combines TRBV7-9 with TRBJ2-7; possibly TRBD2 for D (5 bases). Germline V gene sequence: CDR1 SEHNR, CDR2 FQNEAQ (reference sequence). The CDR3 length is 12 residues. V was cut by 11 bases and J by 3 bases, with 14 bases left in between. CDR3 residues: CAGGPNRYEQYF. DNA of the CDR3: TGTGCCGGAGGCCCAAACCGCTACGAGCAGTACTTC.

The V call is TRBV10-3, the J call TRBJ1-1; TRBD1 is a possible D gene (5 bases). CDR3 length: 13 amino acids. CDR1 and CDR2 from the germline V gene are ENHRY and SYGVKD. Trimming left V 6 bases short and J 2 bases short, with 10 bases between. CDR3 sequence: CAIRPQVNTEAFF. CDR3 sequence (DNA): TGTGCCATCAGGCCACAGGTCAACACTGAAGCTTTCTTT.

The chain recombines TRBV9 with TRBJ2-7; weak D call: TRBD1 (6 bases). This CDR3 spans 16 amino acids. The germline V gene encodes CDR1 SGDLS and CDR2 YYNGEE. V lost 0 bases and J 2 bases, leaving 15 bases between the germline ends. CDR3 protein: CASSVAQGHGPYEQYF. Written as DNA, the CDR3 is TGTGCCAGCAGCGTAGCCCAGGGACACGGACCCTACGAGCAGTACTTC. The full variable domain, completed using reference TRBV9 and TRBJ2-7, is DSGVTQTPKHLITATGQRVTLRCSPRSGDLSVYWYQQSLDQGLQFLIQYYNGEERAKGNILERFSAQQFPDLHSELNLSSLELGDSALYFCASSVAQGHGPYEQYFGPGTRLTVT.

The chain recombines TRBV21-1 with TRBJ1-1; whether TRBD1, the table's D call, matches the DNA was not checked. TRBV21-1 is designated a pseudogene. The CDR3 length is 13 residues. CDR3 nucleotides: TGTGCCAGCAGCGCCGGCCAGACAGATGGGGCTTTCTTT. Translated, it gives CASSAGQTDGAFF.

This clone was counted a few times. The chain uses TRBV28 and TRBJ1-2; 8 nucleotides match TRBD1. CDR1 is MDHEN, CDR2 SYDVKM, per germline. The ends lost 6 bases at V and 2 bases at J; junction bases unmatched: 11. This CDR3 region has 16 residues. CDR3 sequence reads: CASRSLSTGVNYGYTF. Here the CDR3 DNA reads TGTGCCAGCAGGAGTTTATCGACAGGGGTCAACTATGGCTACACCTTC.

This rearrangement joins TRBV19 to TRBJ2-2; no definite D call. Trimming took 7 bases from V and 1 from J, leaving 7 bases between them. The CDR3 is made up of 13 amino acids. CDR1 is LNHDA, CDR2 SQIVND, per germline (reference sequence). CDR3 sequence: CASKELNTGELFF. The CDR3 DNA reads TGTGCCAGTAAGGAGTTGAACACCGGGGAGCTGTTTTTT. Supplemented by reference TRBV19 and TRBJ2-2, the full variable domain reads DGGITQSPKYLFRKEGQNVTLSCEQNLNHDAMYWYRQDPGQGLRLIYYSQIVNDFQKGDIAEGYSVSREKKESFPLTVTSAQKNPTAFYLCASKELNTGELFFGEGSRLTVL.

This chain uses TRBV6-2 or TRBV6-3 with TRBJ2-6; D is perhaps TRBD2 (5 bases). Germline CDR1 reads MNHEY; CDR2 reads SVGEGT. The CDR3 extends over 18 amino acids. Deletions cut 0 bases from V and 2 bases from J, with 14 bases between. The chain's CDR3 is CASSYSSGAGTGANVLTF. The CDR3 DNA is TGTGCCAGCAGTTACTCGAGCGGCGCCGGTACTGGGGCCAACGTCCTGACTTTC.

The chain is built from TRBV6-5 and TRBJ2-7, with D maybe TRBD2 (5 bases). The V end was cut by 2 bases, the J end by 2 bases, with 10 bases between. Germline V lookup: CDR1 MNHEY, CDR2 SVGAGI. This CDR3 is built from 14 residues. The DNA of the CDR3 is TGTGCCAGCAGTTACGGTGACGGGACCTACGAGCAGTACTTC. This translates into CASSYGDGTYEQYF.

The J gene is TRBJ2-5, the V gene TRBV6-5; D not resolved. V lost 6 bases, J lost 4 bases, and 12 bases lay in between. The CDR3 consists of 13 residues. CDR1 is MNHEY and CDR2 is SVGAGI in the germline V gene. CDR3 residues: CASSFGGRETQYF. As DNA, the CDR3 is TGTGCCAGCAGCTTTGGTGGCCGAGAGACCCAGTACTTC.

The V call is TRBV7-9, the J call TRBJ2-2; D perhaps matches TRBD2 (6 bases). V lost 5 bases, J lost 5 bases, and 9 bases lay in between. Per the germline V gene, CDR1 is SEHNR and CDR2 is FQNEAQ (reference sequence). The CDR3 has 13 residues. CDR3 sequence: CASSIRETGELFF. The CDR3 coding sequence is TGTGCCAGCAGCATCCGGGAGACCGGGGAGCTGTTTTTT.

The V and J genes are TRBV1 and TRBJ2-1; no check of the table's D call, TRBD2, against the DNA was made. TRBV1 has pseudogene status. This CDR3 region has 17 residues. The CDR3: CTSSHPRSSGSHNEQFF. Written as DNA, the CDR3 is TGCACCAGCAGCCACCCAAGGTCTAGCGGGAGTCACAATGAGCAGTTCTTC.

The gene calls are TRBV11-2 and TRBJ2-3; 9 bases map to TRBD1. With 7 bases clipped from V and 5 bases from J, the junction kept 7 bases outside the gene matches. The CDR3 totals 14 residues. Per germline, CDR1 SGHAT and CDR2 FQNNGV. The CDR3 loop is CASMRRDRVDTQYF. The DNA of the CDR3 is TGTGCCAGCATGCGACGGGACAGGGTAGATACGCAGTATTTT. Full variable domain (missing parts from reference TRBV11-2 and TRBJ2-3): EAGVAQSPRYKIIEKRQSVAFWCNPISGHATLYWYQQILGQGPKLLIQFQNNGVVDDSQLPKDRFSAERLKGVDSTLKIQPAKLEDSAVYLCASMRRDRVDTQYFGPGTRLTVL.

The V gene is TRBV18, the J gene TRBJ1-2; 7 positions match TRBD1. The J segment lost 4 bases and the V segment lost 3 bases, leaving 2 bases of the junction unmatched. The CDR3 loop spans 13 amino acids. Germline loops: CDR1 KGHSH, CDR2 LQKENI. The DNA for the CDR3 is TGTGCCAGCTCACCGGGGACAGCCTATGGCTACACCTTC. This encodes CASSPGTAYGYTF. Supplemented by reference TRBV18 and TRBJ1-2, the full variable domain reads NAGVMQNPRHLVRRRGQEARLRCSPMKGHSHVYWYRQLPEEGLKFMVYLQKENIIDESGMPKERFSAEFPKEGPSILRIQQVVRGDSAAYFCASSPGTAYGYTFGSGTRLTVV.

This clone has just one count. This chain links TRBV24-1 with TRBJ2-1; the match to TRBD2 covers 14 bases. After removal of 6 bases from V and 9 bases from J, the junction contained 6 bases not matched to a gene. The CDR3 contains 15 residues. CDR1 is KGHDR and CDR2 is SFDVKD in the germline V gene. CDR3 nucleotide sequence: TGTGCCACCAGTCGACTAGCGGGAGGGCCCGGTGAGCAGTTCTTC. Its translation: CATSRLAGGPGEQFF.